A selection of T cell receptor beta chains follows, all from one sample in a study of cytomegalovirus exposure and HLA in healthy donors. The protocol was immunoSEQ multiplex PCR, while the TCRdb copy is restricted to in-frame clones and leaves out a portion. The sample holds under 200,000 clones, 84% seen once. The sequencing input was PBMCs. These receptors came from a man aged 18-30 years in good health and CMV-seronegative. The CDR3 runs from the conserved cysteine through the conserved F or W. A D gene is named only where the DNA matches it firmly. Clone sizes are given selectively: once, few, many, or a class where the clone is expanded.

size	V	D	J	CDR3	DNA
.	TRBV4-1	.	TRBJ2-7	CASSQDEDSAWEQYF	TGCGCCAGCAGCCAAGACGAGGACAGTGCGTGGGAGCAGTACTTC
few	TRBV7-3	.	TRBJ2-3	CASSLRASLPDTQYF	TGTGCCAGCAGCTTAAGGGCCAGCCTACCAGATACGCAGTATTTT
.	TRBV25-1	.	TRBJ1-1	CASSESAQGAFF	TGTGCCAGCAGTGAATCCGCGCAGGGAGCTTTCTTT
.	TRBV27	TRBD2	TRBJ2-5	CASSLLAGGLGTQYF	TGTGCCAGCAGTTTACTAGCGGGGGGGTTAGGGACCCAGTACTTC
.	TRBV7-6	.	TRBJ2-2	CASSTRGAEGGELFF	TGTGCCAGCAGCACCAGGGGGGCCGAGGGCGGGGAGCTGTTTTTT
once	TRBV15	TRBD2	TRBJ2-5	CATSRPTGEASGYQETQYF	TGTGCCACCAGCAGACCAACCGGGGAAGCTAGCGGATACCAAGAGACCCAGTACTTC
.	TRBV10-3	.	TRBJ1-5	CAISESREGQPQHF	TGTGCCATCAGTGAGTCTAGGGAGGGACAGCCCCAGCATTTT
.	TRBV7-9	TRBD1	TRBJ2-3	CSSTTEQGAKDTQYF	TGTTCCAGCACTACCGAACAGGGGGCTAAGGATACGCAGTATTTT
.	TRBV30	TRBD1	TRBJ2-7	CAWSTGTGPHEQYF	TGTGCCTGGAGTACGGGGACAGGGCCCCACGAGCAGTACTTC
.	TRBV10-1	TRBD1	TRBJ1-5	CASGTGRQPQHF	TGCGCCAGCGGGACAGGTCGGCAGCCCCAGCATTTT
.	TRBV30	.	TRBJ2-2	CAWSVAAGNTGELFF	TGTGCCTGGAGTGTAGCGGCAGGGAACACCGGGGAGCTGTTTTTT
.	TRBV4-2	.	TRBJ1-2	CASSQAKQVAVDYGYTF	TGTGCCAGCAGCCAAGCCAAACAGGTTGCCGTGGACTATGGCTACACCTTC
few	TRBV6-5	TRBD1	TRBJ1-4	CASSSRPDRVGGKLFF	TGTGCCAGCAGTTCCCGCCCCGACAGGGTGGGAGGAAAACTGTTTTTT
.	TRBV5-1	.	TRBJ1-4	CASSLERGNEKLFF	TGCGCCAGCAGCTTGGAACGGGGTAATGAAAAACTGTTTTTT
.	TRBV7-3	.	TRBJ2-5	CASSTPHWTDQETQYF	TGTGCCAGCAGCACTCCGCATTGGACAGATCAAGAGACCCAGTACTTC
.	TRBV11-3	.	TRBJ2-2	CASSLGGLGELFF	TGTGCCAGCAGCTTAGGGGGCCTCGGGGAGCTGTTTTTT
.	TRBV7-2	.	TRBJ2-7	CASSLGSRGWVREQYF	TGTGCCAGCAGCTTAGGTTCAAGGGGCTGGGTACGCGAGCAGTACTTC
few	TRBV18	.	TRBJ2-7	CASSLDRTYEQYF	TGTGCCAGCTCACTGGACAGAACCTACGAGCAGTACTTC
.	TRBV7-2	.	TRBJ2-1	CASSLPLPRAYNEQFF	TGTGCCAGCAGCTTGCCCCTTCCTAGAGCCTACAATGAGCAGTTCTTC
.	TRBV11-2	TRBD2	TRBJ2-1	CASSFLAGTSRYNEQFF	TGTGCCAGCAGCTTCCTTGCCGGGACTAGCCGCTACAATGAGCAGTTCTTC